This TCR beta chain was sequenced for a study of T cells in localized non-small cell lung cancer. The table lists this clone with a few counts. As yet, its antigen is unknown. Per germline, CDR1 SGHRS and CDR2 YFSETQ. This CDR3 has 17 amino acids. Losses at the gene ends were 0 bases for V and 2 bases for J; bases not matched to a gene: 7. TCRdb's table, derived via immunoSEQ multiplex PCR, lists solely in-frame clones and lacks some. This sample carries around 1,000 clones, around 25% of them seen once, and the ten largest clones take 25% to 30%. Findings and limits, study-wide: Appearing in adjacent lung were a median about 50 of the top 100 tumor clones.

The sequenced sample was lung tumor tissue, obtained before any cancer treatment. The clonotype was recovered from a male donor aged 60 or over with stage III squamous cell lung carcinoma. J is TRBJ2-3 and V is TRBV5-1; 9 positions agree with TRBD2. The CDR3 region is CASSLGNGGGVTDTQYF. In nucleotides, the CDR3 is TGCGCCAGCAGCTTGGGGAATGGCGGGGGGGTCACAGATACGCAGTATTTT.